What follows describes a single T cell receptor beta chain. Antigen unknown. This sample was taken from a study of cytomegalovirus exposure and HLA in healthy donors. Study observations and caveats: Later analysis demonstrated an association between a missense DCLRE1C variant and TCR beta V- and J-gene trimming. Most subjects' HLA-A and HLA-B alleles were reportedly predicted from TCR beta sequences.

Vbeta (60) and Jbeta (13) primers were used in the PCR. Repertoires were generated with immunoSEQ multiplex PCR, while TCRdb's copy carries only in-frame clones and drops some. The sample yields 65,000 to 90,000 clones, 70% to 80% seen once. The clonotype was recovered from a young man in good health and CMV-seronegative. Sequenced: PBMCs.

The CDR3 sequence: CASSPSGGRTYEQYF. In DNA form, the CDR3 reads TGTGCCAGCAGTCCTAGCGGGGGCCGCACCTACGAGCAGTACTTC. V is TRBV9 and J is TRBJ2-7; TRBD2 matches 10 bases. The CDR3 sequence is 15 residues long. Germline values: CDR1 SGDLS, CDR2 YYNGEE. Losses at the gene ends were 5 bases for V and 2 bases for J; bases not matched to a gene: 7.